This TCR beta chain was identified in a study of shared clonotypes between healthy human individuals. Whole-study context: CD8 memory received one plate per donor, CD8 naive two, CD4 memory three and CD4 naive three.

In regard to this clone: At one end, the junction sequence differs from germline, possibly due to a read error.

This CDR3 comprises 14 residues. CDR1 SGHRS and CDR2 YFSETQ come from the germline V gene. Clones were sequenced by immunoSEQ multiplex PCR, and TCRdb holds only the in-frame ones, with some missing. This table has roughly 2.5 million clones, approximately 90% appearing once. Sequenced input: naive CD4+ T cells sorted from blood. Subset meaning: CD45RA+ positively selected. The source is a man between 18 and 29 years old in good health. The chain has TRBV5-1 and TRBJ2-5, with 12 bases lining up with TRBD1. As DNA, the CDR3 is TGCGCCAGCAGGTTGGGACAGGGGGCCGAGACCCAGTACTTC. Protein: CASRLGQGAETQYF. Full variable domain (outside the CDR3, taken from reference TRBV5-1 and TRBJ2-5): KAGVTQTPRYLIKTRGQQVTLSCSPISGHRSVSWYQQTPGQGLQFLFEYFSETQRNKGNFPGRFSGRQFSNSRSEMNVSTLELGDSALYLCASRLGQGAETQYFGPGTRLLVL.